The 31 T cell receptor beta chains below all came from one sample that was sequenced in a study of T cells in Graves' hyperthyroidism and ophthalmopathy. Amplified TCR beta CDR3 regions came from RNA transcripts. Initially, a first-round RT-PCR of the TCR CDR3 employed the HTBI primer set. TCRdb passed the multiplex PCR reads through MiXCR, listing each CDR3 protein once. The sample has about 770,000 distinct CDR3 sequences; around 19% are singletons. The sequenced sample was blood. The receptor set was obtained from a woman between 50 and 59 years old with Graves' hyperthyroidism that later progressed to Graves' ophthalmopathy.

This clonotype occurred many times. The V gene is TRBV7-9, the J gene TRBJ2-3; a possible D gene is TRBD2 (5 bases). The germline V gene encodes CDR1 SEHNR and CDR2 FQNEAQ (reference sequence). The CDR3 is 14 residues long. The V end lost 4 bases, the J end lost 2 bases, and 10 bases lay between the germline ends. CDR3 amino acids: CASSSKGLTDTQYF. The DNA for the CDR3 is TGTGCCAGCAGCTCGAAAGGACTCACAGATACGCAGTATTTT.

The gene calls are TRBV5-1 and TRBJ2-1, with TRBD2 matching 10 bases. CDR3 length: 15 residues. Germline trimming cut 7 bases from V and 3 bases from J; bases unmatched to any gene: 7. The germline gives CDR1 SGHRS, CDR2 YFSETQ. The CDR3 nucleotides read TGCGCCAGCGGAAGCGGGGGGGGGGTCTACAATGAGCAGTTCTTC. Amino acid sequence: CASGSGGGVYNEQFF.

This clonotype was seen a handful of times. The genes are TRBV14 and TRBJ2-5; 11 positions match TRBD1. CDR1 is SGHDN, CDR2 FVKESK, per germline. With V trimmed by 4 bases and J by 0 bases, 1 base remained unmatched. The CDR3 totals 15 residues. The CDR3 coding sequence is TGTGCCAGCAGCCGGGACAGGGGGTACCAAGAGACCCAGTACTTC. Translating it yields CASSRDRGYQETQYF. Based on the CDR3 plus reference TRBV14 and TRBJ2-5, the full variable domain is EAGVTQFPSHSVIEKGQTVTLRCDPISGHDNLYWYRRVMGKEIKFLLHFVKESKQDESGMPNNRFLAERTGGTYSTLKVQPAELEDSGVYFCASSRDRGYQETQYFGPGTRLLVL.

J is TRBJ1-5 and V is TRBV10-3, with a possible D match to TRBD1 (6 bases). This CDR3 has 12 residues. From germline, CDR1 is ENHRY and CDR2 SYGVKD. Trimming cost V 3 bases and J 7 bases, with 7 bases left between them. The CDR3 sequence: CAISEQGQPQHF. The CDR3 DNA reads TGTGCCATCAGTGAACAGGGACAGCCCCAGCATTTT.

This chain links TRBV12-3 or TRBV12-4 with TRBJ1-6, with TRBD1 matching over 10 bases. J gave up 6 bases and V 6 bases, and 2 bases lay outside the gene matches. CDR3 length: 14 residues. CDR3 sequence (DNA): TGTGCCAGCAGGAGGGACAGGGGTAATTCACCCCTCCACTTT. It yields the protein CASRRDRGNSPLHF.

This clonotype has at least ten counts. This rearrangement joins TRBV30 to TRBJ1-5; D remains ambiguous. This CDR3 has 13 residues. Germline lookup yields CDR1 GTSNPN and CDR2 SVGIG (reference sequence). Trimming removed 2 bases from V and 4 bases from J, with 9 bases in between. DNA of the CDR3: TGTGCCTGGAGTAAGACGGAAAATCAGCCCCAGCATTTT. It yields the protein CAWSKTENQPQHF.

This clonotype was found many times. CDR3 protein: CSARQPGALTDTQYF. The CDR3 DNA sequence: TGCAGTGCTAGACAGCCTGGGGCGCTCACAGATACGCAGTATTTT. The chain joins TRBV20-1 to TRBJ2-3; the D gene is possibly TRBD1 (5 bases). V lost 2 bases, J lost 2 bases, and 14 bases lay in between. Germline values: CDR1 DFQATT, CDR2 SNEGSKA (reference sequence). This CDR3 is 15 amino acids long.

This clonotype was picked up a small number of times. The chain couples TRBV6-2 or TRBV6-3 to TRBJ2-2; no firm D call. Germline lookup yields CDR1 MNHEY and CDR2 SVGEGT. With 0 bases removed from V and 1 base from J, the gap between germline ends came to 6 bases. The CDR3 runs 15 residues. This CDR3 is CASSYSRQNTGELFF. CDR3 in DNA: TGTGCCAGCAGTTACTCGAGACAGAACACCGGGGAGCTGTTTTTT.

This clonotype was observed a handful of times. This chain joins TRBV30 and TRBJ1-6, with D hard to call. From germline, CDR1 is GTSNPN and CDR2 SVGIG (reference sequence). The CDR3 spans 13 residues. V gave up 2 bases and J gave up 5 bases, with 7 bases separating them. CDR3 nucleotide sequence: TGTGCCTGGAGTTCCACCGATAATTCACCCCTCCACTTT. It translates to CAWSSTDNSPLHF.

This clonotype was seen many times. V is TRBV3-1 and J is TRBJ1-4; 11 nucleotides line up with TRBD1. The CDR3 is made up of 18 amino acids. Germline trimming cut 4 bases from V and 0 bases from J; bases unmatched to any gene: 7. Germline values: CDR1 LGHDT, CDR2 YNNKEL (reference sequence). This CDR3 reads CASSPTPGQGATNEKLFF. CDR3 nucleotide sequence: TGTGCCAGCAGCCCTACTCCGGGACAGGGGGCAACTAATGAAAAACTGTTTTTT.

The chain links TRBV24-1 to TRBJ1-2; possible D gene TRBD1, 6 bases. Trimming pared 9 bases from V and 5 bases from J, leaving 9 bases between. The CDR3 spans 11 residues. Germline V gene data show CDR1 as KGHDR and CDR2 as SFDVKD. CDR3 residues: CATAGDYGYTF. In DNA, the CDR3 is TGTGCCACCGCAGGGGATTATGGCTACACCTTC.

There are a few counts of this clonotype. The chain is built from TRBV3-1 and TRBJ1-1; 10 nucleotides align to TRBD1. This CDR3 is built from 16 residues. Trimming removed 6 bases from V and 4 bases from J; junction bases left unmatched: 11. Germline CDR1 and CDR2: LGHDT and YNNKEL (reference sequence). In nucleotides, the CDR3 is TGTGCCAGCAGAACCACGGGACAGGGGCAAAGCACTGAAGCTTTCTTT. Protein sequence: CASRTTGQGQSTEAFF.

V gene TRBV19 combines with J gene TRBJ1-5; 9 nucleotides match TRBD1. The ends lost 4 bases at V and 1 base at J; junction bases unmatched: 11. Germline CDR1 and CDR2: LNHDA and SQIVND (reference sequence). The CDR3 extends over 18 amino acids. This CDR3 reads CASSTAPGQGISNQPQHF. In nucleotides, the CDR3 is TGTGCCAGTAGTACCGCCCCGGGACAGGGAATAAGCAATCAGCCCCAGCATTTT.

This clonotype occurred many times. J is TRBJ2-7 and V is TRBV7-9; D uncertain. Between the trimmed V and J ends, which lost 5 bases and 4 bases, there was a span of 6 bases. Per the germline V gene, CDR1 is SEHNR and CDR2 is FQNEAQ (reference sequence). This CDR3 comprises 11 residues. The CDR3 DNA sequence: TGTGCCAGCAGCCGTCAGTACGAGCAGTACTTC. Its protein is CASSRQYEQYF.

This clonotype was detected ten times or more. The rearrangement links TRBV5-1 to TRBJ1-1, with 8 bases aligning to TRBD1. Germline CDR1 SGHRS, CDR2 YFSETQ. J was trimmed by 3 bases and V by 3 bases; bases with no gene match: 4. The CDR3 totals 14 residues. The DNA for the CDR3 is TGCGCCAGCAGCTCGACAGGGGCGGACACTGAAGCTTTCTTT. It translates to CASSSTGADTEAFF.

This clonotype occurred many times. Here the CDR3 DNA reads TGCAGTGTCGGGACAGGGGAGTTCTTC. Translating it yields CSVGTGEFF. The chain links TRBV20-1 to TRBJ2-1; 10 bases align to TRBD1. The length of the CDR3 is 9 residues. The V gene end was trimmed by 7 bases and the J gene end by 14 bases; junction bases not matched to a gene: 2. Per germline, CDR1 DFQATT and CDR2 SNEGSKA (reference sequence).

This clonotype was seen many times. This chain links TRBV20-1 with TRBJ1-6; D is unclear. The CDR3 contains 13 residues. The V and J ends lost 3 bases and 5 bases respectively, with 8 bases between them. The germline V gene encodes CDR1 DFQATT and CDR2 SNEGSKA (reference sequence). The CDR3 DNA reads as TGCAGTGCTAGCAGAACAGATAATTCACCCCTCCACTTT. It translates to CSASRTDNSPLHF.

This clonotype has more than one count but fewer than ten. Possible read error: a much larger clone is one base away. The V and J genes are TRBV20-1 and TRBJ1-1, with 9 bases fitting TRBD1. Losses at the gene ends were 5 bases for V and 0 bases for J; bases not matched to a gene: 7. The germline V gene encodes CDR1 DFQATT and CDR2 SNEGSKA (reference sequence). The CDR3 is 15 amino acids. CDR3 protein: CSAWGTGTMNTEAFF. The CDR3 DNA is TGCAGTGCTTGGGGGACAGGGACAATGAACACTGAAGCTTTCTTT.

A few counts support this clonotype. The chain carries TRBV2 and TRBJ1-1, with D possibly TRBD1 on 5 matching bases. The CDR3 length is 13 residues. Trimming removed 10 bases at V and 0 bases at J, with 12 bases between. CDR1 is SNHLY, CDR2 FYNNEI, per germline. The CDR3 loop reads CATRRGMNTEAFF. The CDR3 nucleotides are TGTGCCACGAGACGGGGCATGAACACTGAAGCTTTCTTT.

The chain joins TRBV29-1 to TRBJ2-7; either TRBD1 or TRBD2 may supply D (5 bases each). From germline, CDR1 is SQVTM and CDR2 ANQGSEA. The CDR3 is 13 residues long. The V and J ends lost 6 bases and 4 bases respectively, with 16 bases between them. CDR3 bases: TGCAGCGTACAACGGGACGGACCTTACGAGCAGTACTTC. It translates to CSVQRDGPYEQYF.

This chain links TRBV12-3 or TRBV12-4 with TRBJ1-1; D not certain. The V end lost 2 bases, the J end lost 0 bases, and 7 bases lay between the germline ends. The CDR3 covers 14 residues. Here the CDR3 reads CASSLITMNTEAFF. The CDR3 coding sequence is TGTGCCAGCAGTTTAATAACCATGAACACTGAAGCTTTCTTT.

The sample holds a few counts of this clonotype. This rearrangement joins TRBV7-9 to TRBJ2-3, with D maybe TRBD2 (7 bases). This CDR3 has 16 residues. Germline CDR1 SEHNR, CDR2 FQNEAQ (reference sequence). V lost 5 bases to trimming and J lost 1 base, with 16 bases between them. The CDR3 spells CASSPRGGPGTDTQYF. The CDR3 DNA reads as TGTGCCAGCAGCCCGAGGGGGGGCCCGGGCACAGATACGCAGTATTTT. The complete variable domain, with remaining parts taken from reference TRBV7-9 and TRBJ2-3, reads DTGVSQNPRHKITKRGQNVTFRCDPISEHNRLYWYRQTLGQGPEFLTYFQNEAQLEKSRLLSDRFSAERPKGSFSTLEIQRTEQGDSAMYLCASSPRGGPGTDTQYFGPGTRLTVL.

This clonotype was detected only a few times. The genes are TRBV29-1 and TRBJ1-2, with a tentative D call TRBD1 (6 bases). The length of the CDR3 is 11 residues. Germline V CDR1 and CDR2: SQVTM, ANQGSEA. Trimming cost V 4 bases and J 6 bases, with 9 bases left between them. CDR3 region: CSVGAGDGYTF. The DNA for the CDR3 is TGCAGCGTTGGGGCAGGGGATGGCTACACCTTC.

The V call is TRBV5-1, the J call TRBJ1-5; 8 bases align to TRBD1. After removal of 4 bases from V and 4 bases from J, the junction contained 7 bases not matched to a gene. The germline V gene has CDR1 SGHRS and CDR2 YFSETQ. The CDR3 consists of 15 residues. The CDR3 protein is CASSADGTGNQPQHF. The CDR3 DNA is TGCGCCAGCAGCGCAGATGGGACAGGTAATCAGCCCCAGCATTTT. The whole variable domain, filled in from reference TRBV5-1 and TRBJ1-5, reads KAGVTQTPRYLIKTRGQQVTLSCSPISGHRSVSWYQQTPGQGLQFLFEYFSETQRNKGNFPGRFSGRQFSNSRSEMNVSTLELGDSALYLCASSADGTGNQPQHFGDGTRLSIL.

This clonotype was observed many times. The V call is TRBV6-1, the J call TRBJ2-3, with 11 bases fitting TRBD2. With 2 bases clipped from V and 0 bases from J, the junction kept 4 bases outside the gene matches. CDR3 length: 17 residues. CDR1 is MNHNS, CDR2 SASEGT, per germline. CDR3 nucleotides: TGTGCCAGCAGTGAACTAGCGGGGGGCGCTAGCACAGATACGCAGTATTTT. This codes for CASSELAGGASTDTQYF.

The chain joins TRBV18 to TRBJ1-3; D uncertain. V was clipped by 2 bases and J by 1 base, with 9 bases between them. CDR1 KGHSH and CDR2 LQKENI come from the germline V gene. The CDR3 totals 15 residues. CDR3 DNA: TGTGCCAGCTCACCAAGGGTGAGGTCTGGAAACACCATATATTTT. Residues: CASSPRVRSGNTIYF. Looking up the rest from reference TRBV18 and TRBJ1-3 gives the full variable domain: NAGVMQNPRHLVRRRGQEARLRCSPMKGHSHVYWYRQLPEEGLKFMVYLQKENIIDESGMPKERFSAEFPKEGPSILRIQQVVRGDSAAYFCASSPRVRSGNTIYFGEGSWLTVV.

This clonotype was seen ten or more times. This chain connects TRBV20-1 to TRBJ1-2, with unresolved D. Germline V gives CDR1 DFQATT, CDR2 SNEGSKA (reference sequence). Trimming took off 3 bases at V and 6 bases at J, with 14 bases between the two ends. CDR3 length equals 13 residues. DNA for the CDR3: TGCAGTGCTAGTAGGGAGTCAGGAGATGGCTACACCTTC. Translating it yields CSASRESGDGYTF.

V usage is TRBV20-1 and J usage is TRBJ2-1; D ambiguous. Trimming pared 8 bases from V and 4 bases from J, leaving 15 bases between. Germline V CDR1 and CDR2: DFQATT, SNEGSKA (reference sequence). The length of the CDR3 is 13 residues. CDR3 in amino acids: CSPSKRGYNEQFF. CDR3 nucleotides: TGCAGTCCTTCCAAACGAGGATACAATGAGCAGTTCTTC.

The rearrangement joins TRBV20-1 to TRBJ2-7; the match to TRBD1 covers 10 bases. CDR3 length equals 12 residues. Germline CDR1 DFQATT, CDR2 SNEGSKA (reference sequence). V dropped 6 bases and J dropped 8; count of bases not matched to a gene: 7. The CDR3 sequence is CSAPDRGLKQYF. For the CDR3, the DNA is TGCAGTGCCCCCGACAGGGGGCTCAAGCAGTACTTC.

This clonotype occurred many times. As DNA, the CDR3 is TGTGCCAGCAGCCGCCTTGAGGTCTATAATTCACCCCTCCACTTT. Encoded protein: CASSRLEVYNSPLHF. The V and J genes are TRBV3-1 and TRBJ1-6; D unresolved. Germline CDR1 and CDR2: LGHDT and YNNKEL (reference sequence). This CDR3 is built from 15 residues. Trimming removed 4 bases from V and 3 bases from J, with 10 bases in between. Filled out from reference TRBV3-1 and TRBJ1-6, the complete variable domain reads DTAVSQTPKYLVTQMGNDKSIKCEQNLGHDTMYWYKQDSKKFLKIMFSYNNKELIINETVPNRFSPKSPDKAHLNLHINSLELGDSAVYFCASSRLEVYNSPLHFGNGTRLTVT.

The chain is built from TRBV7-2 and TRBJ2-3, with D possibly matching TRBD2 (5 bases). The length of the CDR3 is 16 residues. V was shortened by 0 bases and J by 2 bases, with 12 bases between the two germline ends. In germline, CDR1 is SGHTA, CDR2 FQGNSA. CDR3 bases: TGTGCCAGCAGCTTAGCGAGGGCCGTATTCACAGATACGCAGTATTTT. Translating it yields CASSLARAVFTDTQYF.